The present T cell receptor (beta chain) was sequenced within a study of shared clonotypes between healthy human individuals. This table comes from immunoSEQ multiplex PCR, and its TCRdb copy is limited to in-frame clones, with some not included. The repertoire includes some 2,100,000 clones, under 97% of them detected once, and roughly 0.13% sits in the top ten. The length of the CDR3 is 15 residues. V was clipped by 8 bases and J by 6 bases; unmatched bases: 16. Per the germline V gene, CDR1 is SGHNT and CDR2 is YYREEE (reference sequence). J is TRBJ2-7 and V is TRBV5-4, with 8 bases matching TRBD1. Sequencing was performed on naive CD4+ T cells sorted from blood. Documented subset: CD45RA+ positively selected. The TCR comes from a man younger than 30 in good health. The CDR3 sequence is CASGIWTAGGVEQYF. For the CDR3, the DNA is TGTGCCAGTGGTATATGGACTGCAGGGGGCGTCGAGCAGTACTTC.